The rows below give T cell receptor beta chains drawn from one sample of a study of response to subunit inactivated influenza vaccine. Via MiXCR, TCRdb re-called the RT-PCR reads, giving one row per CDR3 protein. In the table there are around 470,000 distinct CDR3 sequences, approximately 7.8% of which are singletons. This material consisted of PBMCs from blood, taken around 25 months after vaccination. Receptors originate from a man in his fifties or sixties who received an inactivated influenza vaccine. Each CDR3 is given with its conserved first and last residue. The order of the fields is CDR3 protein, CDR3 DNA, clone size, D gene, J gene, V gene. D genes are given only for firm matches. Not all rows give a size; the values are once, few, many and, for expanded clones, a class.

CASSQDNTGPYGYTF	TGTGCCAGCAGCCAAGATAACACAGGCCCATATGGCTACACCTTC	few	-	TRBJ1-2	TRBV3-1
CASSYGGTTSNPRIGEQYF	TGTGCCAGCAGTTACGGGGGGACTACCTCCAACCCCAGGATAGGCGAGCAGTACTTC	few	TRBD2	TRBJ2-7	TRBV6-5
CASTRAEDSPLHF	TGCGCCAGCACCCGGGCGGAAGACTCACCCCTCCACTTT	few	-	TRBJ1-6	TRBV5-1
CSATPQGVFSYEQYF	TGCAGTGCGACACCTCAAGGTGTTTTCTCCTACGAGCAGTACTTC	many	-	TRBJ2-7	TRBV20-1
CASLSQAYEQYF	TGTGCCAGCCTATCACAGGCTTACGAGCAGTACTTC	few	-	TRBJ2-7	TRBV28
CASRKGLSQPQHF	TGTGCCAGCAGGAAGGGGCTCTCGCAGCCCCAGCATTTT	-	-	TRBJ1-5	TRBV2
CASSFRSSYNSPLHF	TGTGCTAGCAGCTTCCGGAGCTCCTATAATTCACCCCTCCACTTT	few	-	TRBJ1-6	TRBV7-7
CSVASGTSGYNEQFF	TGCAGCGTTGCCTCCGGGACTAGCGGCTACAATGAGCAGTTCTTC	-	TRBD2	TRBJ2-1	TRBV29-1
CSASPGGGSFYEQYF	TGCAGTGCTAGCCCAGGTGGTGGGTCCTTCTACGAGCAGTACTTC	-	-	TRBJ2-7	TRBV20-1
CASSLERATERGKLFF	TGTGCCAGCAGCTTAGAAAGGGCTACAGAGAGGGGAAAACTGTTTTTT	-	-	TRBJ1-4	TRBV7-2
CSLNPGGPYGYTF	TGCAGCCTAAACCCCGGGGGGCCGTATGGCTACACCTTC	-	-	TRBJ1-2	TRBV20-1
CASSLARVGYTGELFF	TGTGCCAGCAGCTTGGCCCGGGTGGGGTACACCGGGGAGCTGTTTTTT	-	-	TRBJ2-2	TRBV5-6
CASSSSGGHRTYEQYF	TGCGCCAGCAGTTCTAGCGGGGGGCACCGTACCTACGAGCAGTACTTC	many	TRBD2	TRBJ2-7	TRBV10-2
CASSLSGGYEKLFF	TGCGCCAGCAGCTTGTCTGGAGGCTATGAAAAACTGTTTTTT	many	-	TRBJ1-4	TRBV5-1
CASSLRASLMYEQYF	TGTGCCAGCAGCCTTCGGGCTAGTCTCATGTACGAGCAGTACTTC	many	-	TRBJ2-7	TRBV7-2
CASKRDSTYEQYF	TGTGCCAGCAAACGGGACAGCACCTACGAGCAGTACTTC	-	TRBD1	TRBJ2-7	TRBV28
CASSPSSTAMNTEAFF	TGTGCCAGCTCACCGTCGAGTACAGCTATGAACACTGAAGCTTTCTTT	-	-	TRBJ1-1	TRBV18
CASSRKKSTGETEAFF	TGTGCCAGCAGCCGAAAAAAGAGTACGGGAGAGACTGAAGCTTTCTTT	few	-	TRBJ1-1	TRBV3-1
CASNHGQGSTDTQYF	TGCGCCAGCAACCATGGACAGGGTTCGACAGATACGCAGTATTTT	many	TRBD1	TRBJ2-3	TRBV5-1
CASSEGNRIYGYTF	TGTGCCAGCAGTGAAGGGAACCGAATCTATGGCTACACCTTC	many	-	TRBJ1-2	TRBV6-1
CAISAGHPGNNEQFF	TGTGCCATCAGTGCAGGACACCCTGGGAACAATGAGCAGTTCTTC	-	-	TRBJ2-1	TRBV10-3
CASSEGNNQPQHF	TGTGCCAGCAGCGAAGGGAACAATCAGCCCCAGCATTTT	-	-	TRBJ1-5	TRBV6-1
CAISGALGLNYEQYF	TGTGCCATCAGCGGGGCGTTGGGACTGAACTACGAGCAGTACTTC	-	-	TRBJ2-7	TRBV10-3
CASSPVQGALNTEAFF	TGTGCCAGCTCACCAGTACAGGGGGCTCTTAACACTGAAGCTTTCTTT	few	TRBD1	TRBJ1-1	TRBV18
CASSSRYESGPQHF	TGTGCCAGCAGCTCACGGTACGAATCAGGGCCCCAGCATTTT	few	-	TRBJ1-5	TRBV5-5
CSARDPGAGTEAFF	TGCAGTGCTAGAGACCCGGGGGCCGGCACTGAAGCTTTCTTT	-	-	TRBJ1-1	TRBV20-1
CASSRLSISGTSYEQYF	TGTGCCAGCAGCCGTTTATCGATTAGCGGAACGTCCTACGAGCAGTACTTC	many	-	TRBJ2-7	TRBV7-6
CASSLLAVSYEQYF	TGTGCCAGCAGCTTATTAGCGGTTTCCTACGAGCAGTACTTC	few	-	TRBJ2-7	TRBV7-2
CASSQAHRGVGSPLHF	TGCGCCAGCAGCCAAGCCCACCGGGGGGTTGGTTCACCCCTCCACTTT	-	-	TRBJ1-6	TRBV4-3
CSAAGTPSGINEQFF	TGCAGTGCCGCCGGGACGCCTAGCGGGATCAATGAGCAGTTCTTC	many	TRBD2	TRBJ2-1	TRBV20-1
CASRETSRLFYNEQFF	TGTGCCAGCAGGGAGACTAGCCGCCTTTTCTACAATGAGCAGTTCTTC	few	TRBD2	TRBJ2-1	TRBV25-1
CASSLSVSSHYNEQFF	TGTGCCAGCAGCTTAAGTGTCTCCTCTCATTACAATGAGCAGTTCTTC	-	-	TRBJ2-1	TRBV27
CASSLTPSSGNTIYF	TGTGCCAGCAGCCTTACCCCGAGCTCTGGAAACACCATATATTTT	few	-	TRBJ1-3	TRBV7-6
CASRGAWPIDEQFF	TGTGCCAGCAGGGGAGCGTGGCCCATCGATGAGCAGTTCTTC	once	-	TRBJ2-1	TRBV27
CASSGALSAADNEQFF	TGTGCCAGCAGCGGGGCCCTTTCGGCGGCCGACAATGAGCAGTTCTTC	-	-	TRBJ2-1	TRBV5-5
CASGGGRGQPQHF	TGTGCCAGTGGGGGGGGTAGGGGTCAGCCCCAGCATTTT	-	-	TRBJ1-5	TRBV19
CASSLYRNSYEQYF	TGTGCCAGCAGTTTATATAGAAACTCCTACGAGCAGTACTTC	few	-	TRBJ2-7	TRBV27
CASSSTGGAVVYEQYF	TGTGCCAGCAGTTCGACAGGGGGCGCCGTCGTCTACGAGCAGTACTTC	few	TRBD1	TRBJ2-7	TRBV6-5
CATCTNLGGEQYF	TGTGCCACCTGTACGAACTTGGGCGGCGAGCAGTACTTC	few	-	TRBJ2-7	TRBV6-1
CALREDNGELFF	TGTGCCCTTCGGGAGGACAACGGGGAGCTGTTTTTT	few	TRBD2	TRBJ2-2	TRBV6-2/TRBV6-3
CASSPLTSIYTF	TGTGCCAGCAGCCCACTGACAAGCATCTACACCTTC	-	-	TRBJ1-2	TRBV12-3/TRBV12-4
CASSYHYRGSHEQYF	TGTGCCAGCAGCTATCATTATCGGGGCTCCCACGAGCAGTACTTC	many	-	TRBJ2-7	TRBV11-2
CASSHGGVDTQYF	TGTGCCAGCAGCCATGGTGGGGTAGATACGCAGTATTTT	many	-	TRBJ2-3	TRBV9
CASSEWSGQPENEKLFF	TGTGCCAGCAGTGAATGGAGTGGACAGCCGGAAAATGAAAAACTGTTTTTT	-	-	TRBJ1-4	TRBV25-1
CASSQDPDSQRPGTQYF	TGTGCCAGCAGCCAAGACCCCGACTCACAGCGCCCAGGGACCCAGTACTTC	-	-	TRBJ2-5	TRBV4-2
CASSLDRLSIQYF	TGTGCCAGCAGCCTCGACAGGCTAAGCATTCAGTACTTC	-	-	TRBJ2-4	TRBV6-2/TRBV6-3
CASSRGQGVGKTQYF	TGCGCCAGCAGCCGCGGACAGGGCGTCGGAAAGACCCAGTACTTC	-	TRBD1	TRBJ2-5	TRBV5-1
CASSVGRGRNTEAFF	TGTGCCAGCAGCGTAGGAAGGGGGAGGAACACTGAAGCTTTCTTT	few	-	TRBJ1-1	TRBV9
CASRPLAGGPSDEQFF	TGTGCCAGCAGACCCTTAGCGGGAGGGCCATCCGATGAGCAGTTCTTC	few	TRBD2	TRBJ2-1	TRBV4-2
CASSLERGLRGTQYF	TGTGCCAGCAGCTTAGAGCGGGGGCTTCGGGGGACCCAGTACTTC	many	-	TRBJ2-5	TRBV11-2
CASSDGQGARNTIYF	TGTGCCAGCAGTGATGGACAGGGGGCAAGAAACACCATATATTTT	many	TRBD1	TRBJ1-3	TRBV6-1
CASSLLQVTNSPLHF	TGTGCCAGCAGCCTCCTCCAGGTTACAAATTCACCCCTCCACTTT	-	-	TRBJ1-6	TRBV3-1
CASSQGRDYWYEQYF	TGCGCCAGCAGCCAAGGGCGGGACTACTGGTACGAGCAGTACTTC	few	TRBD2	TRBJ2-7	TRBV4-3